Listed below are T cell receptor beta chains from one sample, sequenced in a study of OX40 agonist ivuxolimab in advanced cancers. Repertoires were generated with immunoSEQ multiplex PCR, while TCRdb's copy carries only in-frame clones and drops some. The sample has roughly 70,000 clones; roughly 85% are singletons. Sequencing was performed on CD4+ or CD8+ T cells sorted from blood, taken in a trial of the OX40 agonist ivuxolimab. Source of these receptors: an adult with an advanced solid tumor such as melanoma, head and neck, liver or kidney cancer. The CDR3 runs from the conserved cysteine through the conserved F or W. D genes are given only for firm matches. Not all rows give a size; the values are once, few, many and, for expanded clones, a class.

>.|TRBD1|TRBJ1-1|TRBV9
TGTGCCAGCAGCCCCGCGGCCGGACAGGGACGCACTGAAGCTTTCTTT
CASSPAAGQGRTEAFF
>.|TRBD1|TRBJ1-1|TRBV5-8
TGTGCCAGCAGCCAGGGGACAGGGGAGGCTTTCTTT
CASSQGTGEAFF
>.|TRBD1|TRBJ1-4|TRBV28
TGTGTCAGCAACGATGGGTCCGGGACAGCCTACTCTAAACTGTTTTTT
CVSNDGSGTAYSKLFF
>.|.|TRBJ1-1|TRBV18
TGTGCCAGCTCACCAGAAGGGAGCACTGAAGCTTTCTTT
CASSPEGSTEAFF
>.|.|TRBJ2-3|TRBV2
TGTGCCAGCAGGTCGAGACAGGGCACAGATACGCAGTATTTT
CASRSRQGTDTQYF
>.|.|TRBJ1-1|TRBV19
TGTGCCAGTAGTCTCGTAGGGGGGGTGAACACTGAAGCTTTCTTT
CASSLVGGVNTEAFF
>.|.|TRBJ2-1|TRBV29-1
TGCAGCGTTGGTCCCATGGGGGCCTATGAGAATGAGCAGTTCTTC
CSVGPMGAYENEQFF
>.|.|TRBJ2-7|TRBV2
TGTGCCAGCAGTGTCGAGGGGGTCCCCTCCTACGAGCAGTACTTC
CASSVEGVPSYEQYF
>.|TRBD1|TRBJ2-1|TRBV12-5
TGTGCTAGTGGTTCTCTGGGACAGGGGGAAAATGAGCAGTTCTTC
CASGSLGQGENEQFF
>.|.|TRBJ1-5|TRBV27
TGTGCCAGCAGCGGCTCTAACAATCAGCCCCAGCATTTT
CASSGSNNQPQHF
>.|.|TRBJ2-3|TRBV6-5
TGTGCCAGCAGTGCCGCCGTCACAGATACGCAGTATTTT
CASSAAVTDTQYF
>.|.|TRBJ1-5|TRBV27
TGTGCCAGCAGTCCCAGTGGGGGGAGGCATCAACCCCAGCATTTT
CASSPSGGRHQPQHF
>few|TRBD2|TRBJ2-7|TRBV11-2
TGTGCCAGCAGCTTTGGGAGCGGGAGCTCCTACGAGCAGTACTTC
CASSFGSGSSYEQYF
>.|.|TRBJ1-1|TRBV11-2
TGTGCCAGCAGCTTAACCAGGACTGAAGCTTTCTTT
CASSLTRTEAFF
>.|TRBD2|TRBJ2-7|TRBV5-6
TGTGCCAGCCGAGAAAGCGGGAGGGGGGCCTACGAGCAGTACTTC
CASRESGRGAYEQYF
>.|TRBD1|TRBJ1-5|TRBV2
TGTGCCAGCAGCCAGACAGGGAATCAGCCCCAGCATTTT
CASSQTGNQPQHF
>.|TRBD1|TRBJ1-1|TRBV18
TGTGCCAGCTCACCAGGGACAGGAAGGCTGAACACTGAAGCTTTCTTT
CASSPGTGRLNTEAFF
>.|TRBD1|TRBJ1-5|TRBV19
TGTGCCAGTAGTATGGGGCAGGGGGCTAATCAGCCCCAGCATTTT
CASSMGQGANQPQHF
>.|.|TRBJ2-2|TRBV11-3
TGTGCCAGCAGCATCGGACAGACGAACACCGGGGAGCTGTTTTTT
CASSIGQTNTGELFF
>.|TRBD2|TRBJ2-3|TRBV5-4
TGTGCCAGCAGCGGGGGGACTAGCGGGAGACGCGCAGATACGCAGTATTTT
CASSGGTSGRRADTQYF
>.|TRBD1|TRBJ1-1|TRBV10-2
TGCGCCAGCAGTGTAGGGGGCAACACTGAAGCTTTCTTT
CASSVGGNTEAFF
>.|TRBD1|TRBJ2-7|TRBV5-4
TGTGCCAGCAGCTTGGGAGGGACAGGGATCTACGAGCAGTACTTC
CASSLGGTGIYEQYF
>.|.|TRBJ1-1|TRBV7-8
TGTGCCGGCAGCCCCCCGAGGGAGAACACTGAAGCTTTCTTT
CAGSPPRENTEAFF
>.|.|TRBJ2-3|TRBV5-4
TGTGCCAGCAGCACTGAAGTCACAGATACGCAGTATTTT
CASSTEVTDTQYF
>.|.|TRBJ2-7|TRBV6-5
TGTGCCAGCAGTCCCACAGTAAAAACCTACGAGCAGTACTTC
CASSPTVKTYEQYF
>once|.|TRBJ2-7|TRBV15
TGTGCCACCAGCAGAGATCAAGGGAGGACCGTCGAGCAGTACTTC
CATSRDQGRTVEQYF
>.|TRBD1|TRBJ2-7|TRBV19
TGTGCCAGTAGTACACGACAGGGGGACGAGCAGTACTTC
CASSTRQGDEQYF
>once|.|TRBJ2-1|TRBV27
TGTGCCAGCAGTCCTCGGGACCCTCGCTCCTACAATGAGCAGTTCTTC
CASSPRDPRSYNEQFF
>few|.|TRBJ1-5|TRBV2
TGTGCCAGCAGTGAGCGCAGCGGCAATCAGCCCCAGCATTTT
CASSERSGNQPQHF
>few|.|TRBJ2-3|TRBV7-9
TGTGCCAGCAGCGAAGACTGGGATACGCAGTATTTT
CASSEDWDTQYF
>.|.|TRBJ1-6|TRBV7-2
TGTGCCAGCAGCCGGGCCTTCGTTCCGACCCTCCACTTT
CASSRAFVPTLHF
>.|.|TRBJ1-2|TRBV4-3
TGCGCCAGCAGCCAAGAAGGGGTGACGACTTACTATGGCTACACCTTC
CASSQEGVTTYYGYTF
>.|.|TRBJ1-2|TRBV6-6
TGTGCCAGCAGCAGGGACATGAACTATGGCTACACCTTC
CASSRDMNYGYTF